The following is a T cell receptor (beta chain) sequence with its context. The junction departs from the called germline gene at one end, perhaps through a read error. This specimen comes from a study of blood T cell repertoires in COVID-19. Study summary: Both acute and convalescent COVID-19 samples were obtained from the United States, Italy and Spain. The cDNA or gDNA used as material had been derived from T cells, B-cell-depleted T cells, or PBMCs.

Germline CDR1 is SGHTA and CDR2 is FQGTGA. There are 15 residues in the CDR3. Methods used by the authors: Amplification of reference gene primers provided the estimated nucleated cell counts. Some clones are missing from TCRdb's copy, which holds only in-frame ones; the method was immunoSEQ multiplex PCR. The V and J calls and clone size are taken from that table; D and trimming were inferred from the DNA. The sample includes 50,000 to 75,000 clones, approximately 80% of them seen just once. Material: peripheral blood. This rearrangement joins TRBV7-3 to TRBJ1-1; D remains ambiguous. This receptor was taken from a man aged 60 to 75 with acute or convalescent COVID-19. CDR3 DNA sequence: TGTGCCAGCAGCCCTCTTGCAGGTTTGAACGCTGAAGCTTTCTTT. This encodes CASSPLAGLNAEAFF.